The following is a T cell receptor beta chain sequence with its context. This record comes from a study of blood T cell repertoires in COVID-19. Whole-study context: T cells, B-cell-depleted T cells, or PBMCs provided the cDNA or gDNA that served as material.

Enrolment of Seattle patients took place during active infection, and they were followed longitudinally. Trimming shortened V by 3 bases and J by 8 bases, and 14 bases separated the two germline ends. The CDR3 contains 14 residues. Germline V lookup: CDR1 SEHNR, CDR2 FQNEAQ (reference sequence). Original methodology: By means of reference gene primer amplification, nucleated cell counts were estimated. The data were produced by immunoSEQ multiplex PCR, yet TCRdb's version contains in-frame clones alone and is incomplete. Clone size and V and J calls were adopted from that table, with D and trimming inferred from the DNA. The table includes fewer than 300,000 clones, about 91% detected once.

The sequence derives from a young adult with COVID-19, enrolled during active disease. Input material: peripheral blood. The chain is built from TRBV7-9 and TRBJ2-1, with TRBD1 as a possible D gene (6 bases). The CDR3 spells CASSFAGELDEQFF. CDR3 coding DNA: TGTGCCAGCAGCTTTGCAGGGGAACTAGATGAGCAGTTCTTC.